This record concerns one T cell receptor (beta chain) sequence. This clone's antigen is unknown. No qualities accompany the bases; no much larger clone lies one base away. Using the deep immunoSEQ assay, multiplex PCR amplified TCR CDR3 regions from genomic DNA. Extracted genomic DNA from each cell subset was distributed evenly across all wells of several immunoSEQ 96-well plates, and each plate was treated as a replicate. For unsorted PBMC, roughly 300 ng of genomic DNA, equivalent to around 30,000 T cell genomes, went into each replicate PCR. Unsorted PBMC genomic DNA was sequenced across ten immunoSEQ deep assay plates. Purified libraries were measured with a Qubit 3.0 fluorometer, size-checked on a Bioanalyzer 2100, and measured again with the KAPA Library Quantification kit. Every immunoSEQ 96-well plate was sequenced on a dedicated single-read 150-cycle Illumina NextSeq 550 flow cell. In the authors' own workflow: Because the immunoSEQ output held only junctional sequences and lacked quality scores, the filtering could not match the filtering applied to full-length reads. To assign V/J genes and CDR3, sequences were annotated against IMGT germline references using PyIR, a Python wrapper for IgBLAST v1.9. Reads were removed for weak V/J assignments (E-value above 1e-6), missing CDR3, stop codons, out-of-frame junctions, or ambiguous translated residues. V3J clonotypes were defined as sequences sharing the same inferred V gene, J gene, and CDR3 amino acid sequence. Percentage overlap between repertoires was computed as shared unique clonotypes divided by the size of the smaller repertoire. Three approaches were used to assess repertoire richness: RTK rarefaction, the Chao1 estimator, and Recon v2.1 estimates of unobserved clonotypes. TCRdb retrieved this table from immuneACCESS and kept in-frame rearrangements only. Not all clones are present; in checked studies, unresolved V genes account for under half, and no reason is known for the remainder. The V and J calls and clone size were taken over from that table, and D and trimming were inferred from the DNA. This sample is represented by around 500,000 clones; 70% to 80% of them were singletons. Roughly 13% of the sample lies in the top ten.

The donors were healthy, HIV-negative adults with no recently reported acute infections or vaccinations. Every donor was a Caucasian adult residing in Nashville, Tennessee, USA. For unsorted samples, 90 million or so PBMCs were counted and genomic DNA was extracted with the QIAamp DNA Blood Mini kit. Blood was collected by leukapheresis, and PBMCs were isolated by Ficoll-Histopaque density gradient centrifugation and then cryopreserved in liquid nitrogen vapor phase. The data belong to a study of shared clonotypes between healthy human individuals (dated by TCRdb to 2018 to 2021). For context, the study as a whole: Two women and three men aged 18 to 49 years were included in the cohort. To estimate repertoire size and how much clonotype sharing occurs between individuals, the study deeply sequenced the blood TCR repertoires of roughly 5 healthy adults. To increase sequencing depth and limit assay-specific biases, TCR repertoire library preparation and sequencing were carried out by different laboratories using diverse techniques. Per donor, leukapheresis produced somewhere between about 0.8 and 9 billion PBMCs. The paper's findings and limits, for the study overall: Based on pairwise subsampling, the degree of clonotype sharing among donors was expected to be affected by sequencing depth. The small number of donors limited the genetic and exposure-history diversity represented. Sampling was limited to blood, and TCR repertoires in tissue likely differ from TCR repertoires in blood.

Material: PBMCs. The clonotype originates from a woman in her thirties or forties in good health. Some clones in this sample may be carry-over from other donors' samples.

This receptor carries the CDR3 CASSPDGNEKLFF. The nucleotide sequence is given as TGTGCCAGCAGCCCGGACGGGAATGAAAAACTGTTTTTT. The sequence is built from TRBV7-6 and TRBJ1-4; the D gene lacks a confident call. CDR1 and CDR2 are drawn from the germline V gene: SGHVS, FNYEAQ. Deletion took 5 bases off V and 5 bases off J, with a span of 9 bases between the germline ends. The cysteine opens and the phenylalanine closes a CDR3 of 13 amino acids. Solely the CDR3 DNA is kept, with 39 bases framed from the first base.